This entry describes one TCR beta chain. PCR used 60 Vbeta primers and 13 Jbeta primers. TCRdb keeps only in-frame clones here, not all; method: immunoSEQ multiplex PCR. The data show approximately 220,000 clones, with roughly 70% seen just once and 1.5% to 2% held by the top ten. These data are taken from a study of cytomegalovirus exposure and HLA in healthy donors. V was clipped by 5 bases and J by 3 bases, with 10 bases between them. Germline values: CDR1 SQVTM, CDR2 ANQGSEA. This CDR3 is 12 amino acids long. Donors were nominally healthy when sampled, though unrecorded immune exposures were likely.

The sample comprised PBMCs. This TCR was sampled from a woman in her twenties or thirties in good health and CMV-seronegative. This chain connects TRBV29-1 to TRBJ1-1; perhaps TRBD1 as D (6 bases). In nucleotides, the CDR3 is TGCAGCGTTAATGCAGGGGACACTGAAGCTTTCTTT. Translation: CSVNAGDTEAFF.